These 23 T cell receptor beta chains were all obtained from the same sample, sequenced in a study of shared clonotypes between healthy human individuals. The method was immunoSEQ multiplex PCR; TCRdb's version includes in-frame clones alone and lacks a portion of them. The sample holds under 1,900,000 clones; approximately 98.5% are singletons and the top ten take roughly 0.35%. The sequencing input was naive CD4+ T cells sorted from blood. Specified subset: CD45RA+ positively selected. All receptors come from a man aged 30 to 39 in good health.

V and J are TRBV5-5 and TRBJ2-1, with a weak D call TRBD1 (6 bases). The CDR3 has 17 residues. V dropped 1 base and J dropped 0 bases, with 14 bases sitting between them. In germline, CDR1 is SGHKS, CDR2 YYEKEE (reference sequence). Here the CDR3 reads CASSLIPQGGSYNEQFF. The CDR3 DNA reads TGTGCCAGCAGCTTGATTCCTCAAGGGGGCTCCTACAATGAGCAGTTCTTC.

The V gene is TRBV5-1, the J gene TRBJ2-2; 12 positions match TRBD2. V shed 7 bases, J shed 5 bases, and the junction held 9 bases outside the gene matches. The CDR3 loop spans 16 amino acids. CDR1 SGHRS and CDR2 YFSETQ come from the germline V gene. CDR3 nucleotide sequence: TGCGCCAGCTCGAGACTAGCGGGAGTGATTACCGGGGAGCTGTTTTTT. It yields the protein CASSRLAGVITGELFF.

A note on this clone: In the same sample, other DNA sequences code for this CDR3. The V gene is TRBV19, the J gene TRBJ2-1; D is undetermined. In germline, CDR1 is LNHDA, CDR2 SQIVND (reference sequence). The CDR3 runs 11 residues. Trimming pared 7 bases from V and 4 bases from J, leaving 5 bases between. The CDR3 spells CASMRYNEQFF. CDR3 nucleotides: TGTGCCAGTATGAGGTACAATGAGCAGTTCTTC.

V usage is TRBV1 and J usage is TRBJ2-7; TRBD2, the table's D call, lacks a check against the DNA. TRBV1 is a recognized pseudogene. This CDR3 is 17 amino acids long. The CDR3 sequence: CTSSPRLALLGNYEQYF. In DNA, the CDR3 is TGCACCAGCAGCCCCAGACTAGCCCTATTAGGGAATTACGAGCAGTACTTC.

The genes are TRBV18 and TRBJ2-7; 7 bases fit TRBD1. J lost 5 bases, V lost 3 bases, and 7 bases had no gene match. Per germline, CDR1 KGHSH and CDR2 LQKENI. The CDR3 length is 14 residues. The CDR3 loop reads CASSPTTGTDEQYF. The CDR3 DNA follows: TGTGCCAGCTCACCTACGACAGGGACGGACGAGCAGTACTTC.

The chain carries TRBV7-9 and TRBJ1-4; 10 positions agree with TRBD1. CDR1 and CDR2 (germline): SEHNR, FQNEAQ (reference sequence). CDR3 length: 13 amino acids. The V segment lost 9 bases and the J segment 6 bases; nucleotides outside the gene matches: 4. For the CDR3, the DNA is TGTGCCAGTGCGGGACAGGGGTATGAAAAACTGTTTTTT. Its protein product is CASAGQGYEKLFF.

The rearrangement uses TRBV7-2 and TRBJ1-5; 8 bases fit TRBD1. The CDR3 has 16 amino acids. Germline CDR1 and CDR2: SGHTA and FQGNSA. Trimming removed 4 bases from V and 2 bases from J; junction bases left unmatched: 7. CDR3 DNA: TGTGCCAGCAGCTCAAGACAGGGGCTCGGCAATCAGCCCCAGCATTTT. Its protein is CASSSRQGLGNQPQHF.

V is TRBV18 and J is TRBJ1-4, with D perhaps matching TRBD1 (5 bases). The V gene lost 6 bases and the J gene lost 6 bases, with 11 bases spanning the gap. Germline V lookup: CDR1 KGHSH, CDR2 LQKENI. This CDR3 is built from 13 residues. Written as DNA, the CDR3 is TGTGCCAGCTCCAAGGGGATTTATGAAAAACTGTTTTTT. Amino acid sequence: CASSKGIYEKLFF.

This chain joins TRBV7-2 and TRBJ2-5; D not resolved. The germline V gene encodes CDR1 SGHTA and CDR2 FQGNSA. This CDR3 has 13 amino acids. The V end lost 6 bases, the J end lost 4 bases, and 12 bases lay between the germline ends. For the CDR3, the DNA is TGTGCCAGCAGACGGGTGGGTTTAGAGACCCAGTACTTC. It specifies CASRRVGLETQYF.

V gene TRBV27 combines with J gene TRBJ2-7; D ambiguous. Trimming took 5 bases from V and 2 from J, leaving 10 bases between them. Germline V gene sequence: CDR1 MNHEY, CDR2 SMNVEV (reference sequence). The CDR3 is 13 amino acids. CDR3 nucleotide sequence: TGTGCCAGCAGTCCTGGAGTGGCCTACGAGCAGTACTTC. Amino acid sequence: CASSPGVAYEQYF.

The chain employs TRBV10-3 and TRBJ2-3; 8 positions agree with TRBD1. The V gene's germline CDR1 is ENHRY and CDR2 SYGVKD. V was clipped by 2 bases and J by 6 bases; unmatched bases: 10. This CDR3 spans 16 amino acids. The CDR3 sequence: CAISETDRVLGDTQYF. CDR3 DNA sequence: TGTGCCATCAGTGAGACGGACAGGGTACTAGGGGATACGCAGTATTTT.

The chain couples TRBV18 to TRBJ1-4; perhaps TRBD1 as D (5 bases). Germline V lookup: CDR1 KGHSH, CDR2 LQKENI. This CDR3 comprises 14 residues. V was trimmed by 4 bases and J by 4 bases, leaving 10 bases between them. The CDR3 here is CASSQGTGNEKLFF. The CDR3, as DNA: TGTGCCAGCTCACAGGGGACCGGTAATGAAAAACTGTTTTTT.

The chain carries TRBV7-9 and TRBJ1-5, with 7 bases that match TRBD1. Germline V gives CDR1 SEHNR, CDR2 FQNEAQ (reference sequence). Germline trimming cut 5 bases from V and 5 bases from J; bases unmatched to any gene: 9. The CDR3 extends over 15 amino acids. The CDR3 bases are TGTGCCAGCAGCCCTGGGACAGAAACTCATCAGCCCCAGCATTTT. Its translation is CASSPGTETHQPQHF.

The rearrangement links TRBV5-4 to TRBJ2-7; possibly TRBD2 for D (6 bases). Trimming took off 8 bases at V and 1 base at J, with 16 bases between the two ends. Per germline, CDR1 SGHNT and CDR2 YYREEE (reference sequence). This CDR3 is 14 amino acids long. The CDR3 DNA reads TGTGCCAGGTGGCGGGGCAGCCGATCCTACGAGCAGTACTTC. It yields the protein CARWRGSRSYEQYF.

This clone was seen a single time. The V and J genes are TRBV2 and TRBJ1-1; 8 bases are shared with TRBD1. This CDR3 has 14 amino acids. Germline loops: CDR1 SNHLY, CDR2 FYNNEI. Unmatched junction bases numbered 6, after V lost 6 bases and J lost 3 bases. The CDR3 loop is CASSLQGADTEAFF. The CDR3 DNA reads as TGTGCCAGCAGCCTCCAGGGGGCTGACACTGAAGCTTTCTTT.

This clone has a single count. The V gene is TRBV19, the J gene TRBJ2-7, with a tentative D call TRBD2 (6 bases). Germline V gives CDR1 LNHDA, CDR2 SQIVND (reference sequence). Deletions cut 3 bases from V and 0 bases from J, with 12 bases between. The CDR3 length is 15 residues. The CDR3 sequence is CASSIGRGPSYEQYF. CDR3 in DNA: TGTGCCAGTAGTATTGGGCGGGGCCCCTCCTACGAGCAGTACTTC.

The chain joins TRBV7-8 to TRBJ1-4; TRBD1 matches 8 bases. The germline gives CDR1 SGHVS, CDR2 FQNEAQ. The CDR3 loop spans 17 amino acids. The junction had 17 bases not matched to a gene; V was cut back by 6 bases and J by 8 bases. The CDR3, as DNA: TGTGCCAGCAGTACCAAAAGACCGGGACAGGAACTGGAAAAACTGTTTTTT. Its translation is CASSTKRPGQELEKLFF.

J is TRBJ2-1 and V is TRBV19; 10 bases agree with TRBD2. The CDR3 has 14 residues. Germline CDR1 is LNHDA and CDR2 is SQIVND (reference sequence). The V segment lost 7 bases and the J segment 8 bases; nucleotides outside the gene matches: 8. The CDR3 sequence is CASNPSGSVYEQFF. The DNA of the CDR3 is TGTGCCAGTAACCCTAGCGGGAGTGTCTATGAGCAGTTCTTC.

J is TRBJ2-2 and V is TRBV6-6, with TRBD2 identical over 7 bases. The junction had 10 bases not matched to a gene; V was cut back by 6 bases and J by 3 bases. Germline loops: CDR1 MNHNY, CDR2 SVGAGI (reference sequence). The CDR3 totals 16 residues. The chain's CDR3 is CASRGNRDYHTGELFF. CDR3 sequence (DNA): TGTGCCAGCAGAGGCAACCGGGACTACCACACCGGGGAGCTGTTTTTT.

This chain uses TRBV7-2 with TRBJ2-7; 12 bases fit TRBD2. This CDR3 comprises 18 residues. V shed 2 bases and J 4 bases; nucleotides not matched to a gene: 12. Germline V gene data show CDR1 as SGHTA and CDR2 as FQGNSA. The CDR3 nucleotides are TGTGCCAGCAGCTTAAGGTATCCCGGGACTAGCGGGTTATACGAGCAGTACTTC. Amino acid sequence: CASSLRYPGTSGLYEQYF.

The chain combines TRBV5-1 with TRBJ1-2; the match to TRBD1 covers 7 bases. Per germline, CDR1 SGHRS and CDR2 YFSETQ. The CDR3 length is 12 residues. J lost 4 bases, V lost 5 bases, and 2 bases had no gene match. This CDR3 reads CASRGQSYGYTF. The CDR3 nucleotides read TGCGCCAGCAGGGGACAGAGCTATGGCTACACCTTC.

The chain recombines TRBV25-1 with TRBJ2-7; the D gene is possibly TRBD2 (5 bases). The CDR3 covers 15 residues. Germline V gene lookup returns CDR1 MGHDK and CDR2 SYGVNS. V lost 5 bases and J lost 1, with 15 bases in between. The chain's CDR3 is CASSPNRGLSYEQYF. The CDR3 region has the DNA TGTGCCAGCAGTCCGAACCGAGGGCTGTCCTACGAGCAGTACTTC.

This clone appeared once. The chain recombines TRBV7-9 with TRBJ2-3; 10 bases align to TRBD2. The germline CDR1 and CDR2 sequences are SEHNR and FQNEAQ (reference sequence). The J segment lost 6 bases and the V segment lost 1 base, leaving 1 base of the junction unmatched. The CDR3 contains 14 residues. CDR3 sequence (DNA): TGTGCCAGCAGCTTAGTGACTAGCGGGGATACGCAGTATTTT. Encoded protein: CASSLVTSGDTQYF.